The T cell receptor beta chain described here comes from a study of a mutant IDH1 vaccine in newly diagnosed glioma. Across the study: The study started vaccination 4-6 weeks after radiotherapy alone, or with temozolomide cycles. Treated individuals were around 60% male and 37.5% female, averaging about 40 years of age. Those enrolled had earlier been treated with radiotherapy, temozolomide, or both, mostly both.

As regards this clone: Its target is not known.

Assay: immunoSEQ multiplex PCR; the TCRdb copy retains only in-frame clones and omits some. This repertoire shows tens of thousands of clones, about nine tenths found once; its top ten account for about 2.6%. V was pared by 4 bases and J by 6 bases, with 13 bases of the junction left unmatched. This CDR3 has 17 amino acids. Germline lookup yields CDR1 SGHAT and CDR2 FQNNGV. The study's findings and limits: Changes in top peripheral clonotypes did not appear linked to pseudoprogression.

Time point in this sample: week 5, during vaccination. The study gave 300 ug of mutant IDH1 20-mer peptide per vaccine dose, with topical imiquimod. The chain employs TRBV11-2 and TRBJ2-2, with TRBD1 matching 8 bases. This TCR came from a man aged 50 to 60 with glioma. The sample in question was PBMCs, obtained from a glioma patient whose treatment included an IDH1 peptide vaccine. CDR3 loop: CASSSRGQGAEPGELFF. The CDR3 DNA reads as TGTGCCAGCAGCTCCAGGGGGCAGGGGGCTGAACCCGGGGAGCTGTTTTTT.